The 8 T cell receptor beta chains reported below all come from one sample, sequenced in a study of siplizumab effects on memory and regulatory T cells. Using immunoSEQ multiplex PCR, the repertoire was profiled, and TCRdb retains in-frame clones only, with some absent. The table lists 94,000 or so clones, approximately 97% of them singletons, with roughly 0.031% in the top ten. Sample: naive CD4+ T cells sorted from blood. The receptor set was obtained from a human donor in good health.

To note about this clone: A read error may produce the germline difference seen at one junction end. The chain links TRBV7-9 to TRBJ1-6; 10 bases map to TRBD1. The CDR3 sequence is 16 residues long. Germline CDR1 is SEHNR and CDR2 is FQNEAQ (reference sequence). DNA of the CDR3: TGTGCCAGCAGTTTAGGCTGGGACAGGGGATATTCACCCCTCCACTTT. Translation: CASSLGWDRGYSPLHF.

V usage is TRBV19 and J usage is TRBJ1-1; D perhaps matches TRBD1 (5 bases). Germline CDR1 reads LNHDA; CDR2 reads SQIVND (reference sequence). CDR3 length: 15 residues. Trimming left V 7 bases short and J 6 bases short, with 21 bases between. The DNA for the CDR3 is TGTGCCAGTATTTTAGAGGGGAGATCGGTAGCTGAAGCTTTCTTT. Its translation is CASILEGRSVAEAFF.

The gene calls are TRBV4-3 and TRBJ2-6; possible D gene TRBD2, 6 bases. Germline CDR1 LGHNA, CDR2 YSLEER. Trimming took 8 bases from V and 1 from J, leaving 15 bases between them. This CDR3 contains 16 residues. The DNA for the CDR3 is TGCGCCAGCCGAGGACTACACTCATCTGGGGCCAACGTCCTGACTTTC. Amino acid sequence: CASRGLHSSGANVLTF.

This chain joins TRBV5-1 and TRBJ2-1; D might be TRBD1 or TRBD2, each matching 5 bases. Germline CDR1 and CDR2: SGHRS and YFSETQ. The CDR3 sequence is 17 residues long. Deletions cut 1 base from V and 0 bases from J, with 14 bases between. CDR3 sequence: CASSLPEGLVSYNEQFF. The DNA of the CDR3 is TGCGCCAGCAGCTTGCCAGAGGGGCTAGTCTCCTACAATGAGCAGTTCTTC. Variable domain in full (rest from reference TRBV5-1 and TRBJ2-1): KAGVTQTPRYLIKTRGQQVTLSCSPISGHRSVSWYQQTPGQGLQFLFEYFSETQRNKGNFPGRFSGRQFSNSRSEMNVSTLELGDSALYLCASSLPEGLVSYNEQFFGPGTRLTVL.

The V call is TRBV5-4, the J call TRBJ1-1, with 10 bases aligning to TRBD1. The V gene end was trimmed by 4 bases and the J gene end by 0 bases; junction bases not matched to a gene: 9. Germline V gives CDR1 SGHNT, CDR2 YYREEE (reference sequence). The CDR3 totals 17 residues. CDR3 sequence reads: CASSPTGGAALNTEAFF. DNA for the CDR3: TGTGCCAGCAGCCCGACAGGGGGCGCGGCTCTGAACACTGAAGCTTTCTTT.

The rearrangement uses TRBV11-3 and TRBJ1-1, with 8 bases aligning to TRBD1. The germline gives CDR1 SGHNT, CDR2 YENEEA. Trimming cost V 5 bases and J 8 bases; bases outside gene matches: 7. The CDR3 has 13 amino acids. The CDR3 sequence: CASSAGNRGEAFF. CDR3 DNA: TGTGCCAGCAGCGCCGGAAACAGGGGGGAAGCTTTCTTT.

J is TRBJ2-7 and V is TRBV27; D might be TRBD1 (6 bases). There are 14 residues in the CDR3. Per germline, CDR1 MNHEY and CDR2 SMNVEV (reference sequence). V was trimmed by 3 bases and J by 4 bases, leaving 13 bases between them. The CDR3 spells CASSFKGEVYEQYF. DNA of the CDR3: TGTGCCAGCAGTTTTAAGGGGGAAGTTTACGAGCAGTACTTC.

The J gene is TRBJ2-4, the V gene TRBV7-2, with TRBD2 matching over 11 bases. The CDR3 length is 17 residues. V trimming: 5 bases; J trimming: 6 bases; junction bases outside the gene matches: 12. The germline gives CDR1 SGHTA, CDR2 FQGNSA. The CDR3 region is CASSAPSSGGSRNIQYF. The CDR3 region has the DNA TGTGCCAGCAGCGCCCCATCTAGCGGGGGGAGTAGAAACATTCAGTACTTC.